The clone carrying this TCR beta chain was seen a few times. The antigen is undetermined. Samples were assayed with immunoSEQ v3.0 at survey level. TCRdb's copy holds only in-frame clones and misses some; the assay was immunoSEQ multiplex PCR. The table shows tens of thousands of clones, with about four fifths occurring only once. The CDR3 sequence is 11 residues long. V was clipped by 4 bases and J by 6 bases, with 10 bases between them. Germline assignment: CDR1 SQVTM and CDR2 ANQGSEA. The data were obtained in a study of long-term antiretroviral therapy in people with HIV. Study results and limitations: Diversity remained lower than transplant donor controls, even though it increased after ART. Whichever time point was examined, clones expanded before ART dominated the repertoire.

The TCR originated in a man aged 18 to 29 with HIV. The V call is TRBV29-1, the J call TRBJ2-7; no firm D call. Here the sequenced sample was unsorted PBMCs, taken 1.9 years after starting antiretroviral therapy. DNA for the CDR3: TGCAGCGTTGGACAAGAGATCGAGCAGTACTTC. Protein sequence: CSVGQEIEQYF.